A selection of T cell receptor beta chains follows, all from one sample in a study of CD8 T cells in Susac syndrome. TCRdb independently ran MiXCR on the immunoSEQ multiplex PCR reads; one entry per CDR3 protein. The table includes about 210,000 distinct CDR3 sequences, 94% detected once. Sequenced sample: CD4+ T cells from PBMCs. The receptors were sampled from a human donor with Susac syndrome. The CDR3 runs from the conserved cysteine through the conserved F or W. Fields, in order: J gene, clone size, D gene, V gene, CDR3 protein, CDR3 DNA. The D gene is left open where the match is weak. Rows may omit the clone size; those that give it use once, few, many or a size class.

TRBJ2-1 - - TRBV29-1 CSVLLSWPYNEQFF TGCAGCGTTTTACTGTCTTGGCCCTACAATGAGCAGTTCTTC
TRBJ2-5 - - TRBV6-2/TRBV6-3 CASTSQETQYF TGTGCCAGCACCAGCCAAGAGACCCAGTACTTC
TRBJ2-7 - - TRBV29-1 CSVDLGGDEQYF TGCAGCGTTGATTTAGGCGGGGACGAGCAGTACTTC
TRBJ2-5 - - TRBV3-1 CASSQHANTRAETQYF TGTGCCAGCAGCCAACATGCGAACACTAGGGCAGAGACCCAGTACTTC
TRBJ1-2 - - TRBV19 CASSFSGINYGYTF TGTGCCAGTAGTTTTTCAGGGATTAACTATGGCTACACCTTC
TRBJ2-5 - - TRBV20-1 CSASKGVQETQYF TGCAGTGCTAGTAAAGGGGTCCAAGAGACCCAGTACTTC
TRBJ1-2 - - TRBV9 CASSAPTYGYTF TGTGCCAGCAGCGCACCGACCTATGGCTACACCTTC
TRBJ1-4 once - TRBV20-1 CSAPGWANEKLFF TGCAGTGCCCCGGGGTGGGCTAATGAAAAACTGTTTTTT
TRBJ2-5 - - TRBV19 CASSSPGRSYQETQYF TGTGCCAGTAGTTCACCGGGACGGTCGTACCAAGAGACCCAGTACTTC
TRBJ1-2 - TRBD1 TRBV20-1 CSASDRGGYGYTF TGCAGTGCTTCCGACAGGGGAGGCTATGGCTACACCTTC
TRBJ2-3 - - TRBV20-1 CSARDYRSTDTQYF TGCAGTGCTAGGGATTACAGGAGCACAGATACGCAGTATTTT
TRBJ1-1 - TRBD1 TRBV20-1 CSAPTGAGSINTEAFF TGCAGTGCTCCGACAGGGGCTGGGTCCATCAACACTGAAGCTTTCTTT
TRBJ1-5 - - TRBV24-1 CATSGPSQPQHF TGTGCCACCAGTGGACCCTCGCAGCCCCAGCATTTT
TRBJ1-1 - TRBD1 TRBV4-3 CASSQAYRGLGTEAFF TGCGCCAGCAGCCAAGCTTACAGGGGGCTAGGCACTGAAGCTTTCTTT
TRBJ1-1 - - TRBV30 CAWSTGQPNVPAFF TGTGCCTGGAGTACGGGGCAGCCCAACGTCCCAGCTTTCTTT
TRBJ1-2 - - TRBV3-1 CASSQGSRGYTF TGTGCCAGCAGCCAGGGGTCTCGTGGCTACACCTTC
TRBJ2-7 - - TRBV30 CAWEPGPAYEQYF TGTGCCTGGGAACCGGGGCCAGCGTACGAGCAGTACTTC
TRBJ2-1 - TRBD2 TRBV6-5 CASSYRASGGKQFF TGTGCCAGCAGTTACAGGGCTAGCGGGGGGAAGCAGTTCTTC
TRBJ2-7 once TRBD1 TRBV5-1 CASSPGQGIHEQYF TGCGCCAGCAGCCCGGGACAGGGTATTCACGAGCAGTACTTC
TRBJ1-2 - - TRBV29-1 CGGSGTEGGYGYTF TGCGGCGGCAGTGGGACGGAGGGAGGCTATGGCTACACCTTC
TRBJ2-3 - TRBD2 TRBV20-1 CSAQPSSGGGGPVDTQYF TGCAGTGCCCAACCCTCTAGCGGGGGGGGCGGACCGGTAGATACGCAGTATTTT
TRBJ2-1 - - TRBV9 CASNVGGGNEQFF TGTGCCAGCAACGTTGGGGGCGGGAATGAGCAGTTCTTC
TRBJ1-5 - - TRBV10-3 CAISGVNQPQHF TGTGCCATCAGTGGGGTGAATCAGCCCCAGCATTTT
TRBJ1-2 - - TRBV24-1 CATSDFGGGDGYTF TGTGCCACCAGTGATTTCGGGGGGGGCGATGGCTACACCTTC
TRBJ2-7 - - TRBV27 CASVLSDGSSYEQYF TGTGCCAGCGTTTTATCGGACGGAAGTTCCTACGAGCAGTACTTC
TRBJ2-6 - - TRBV27 CASSSVASGANVLTF TGTGCCAGCAGTTCCGTGGCCTCTGGGGCCAACGTCCTGACTTTC
TRBJ1-1 - - TRBV7-9 CASSPPRRALSNTEAFF TGTGCCAGCAGCCCCCCCCGCAGGGCCCTGTCGAACACTGAAGCTTTCTTT
TRBJ1-5 - TRBD1 TRBV12-3/TRBV12-4 CASSSDRGDYSNQPQHF TGTGCCAGCAGTTCGGACAGGGGGGATTATAGCAATCAGCCCCAGCATTTT
TRBJ2-1 - - TRBV20-1 CSAPDQYNEQFF TGCAGTGCTCCCGATCAATACAATGAGCAGTTCTTC
TRBJ1-1 - - TRBV14 CASSHLSPRWGEAFF TGTGCCAGCAGCCACCTGAGTCCCCGTTGGGGTGAAGCTTTCTTT
TRBJ2-5 - - TRBV18 CASSPPDSPRETQYF TGTGCCAGCTCACCACCGGACAGCCCCAGGGAGACCCAGTACTTC
TRBJ1-1 - - TRBV11-2 CASTIRVNTEAFF TGTGCCAGCACCATTAGGGTGAACACTGAAGCTTTCTTT
TRBJ2-7 - - TRBV11-3 CASSSGGRSYEQYF TGTGCCAGCAGCTCCGGAGGCCGTTCCTACGAGCAGTACTTC
TRBJ1-5 - TRBD1 TRBV15 CATSKQGANQPQHF TGTGCCACCAGCAAACAGGGGGCGAATCAGCCCCAGCATTTT
TRBJ2-1 - - TRBV20-1 CSARERQGNLEQFF TGCAGTGCTAGAGAACGGCAGGGAAATCTTGAGCAGTTCTTC
TRBJ2-7 - - TRBV2 CASNRDVYEQYF TGTGCCAGCAACCGGGACGTCTACGAGCAGTACTTC
TRBJ2-5 - - TRBV20-1 CSVSLGTNQETQYF TGCAGTGTATCTCTCGGGACAAATCAAGAGACCCAGTACTTC
TRBJ1-2 - TRBD1 TRBV9 CASSVGQGAYYGYTF TGTGCCAGCAGCGTCGGGCAGGGGGCCTACTATGGCTACACCTTC
TRBJ2-1 - - TRBV11-1 CASSLDPGNEQFF TGTGCCAGCAGCTTAGACCCGGGGAATGAGCAGTTCTTC
TRBJ1-5 - - TRBV20-1 CSARELTGLQPQHF TGCAGTGCTAGGGAGCTGACAGGCTTGCAGCCCCAGCATTTT
TRBJ1-1 - - TRBV19 CATRTQAENTEAFF TGTGCCACCCGAACCCAGGCGGAGAACACTGAAGCTTTCTTT
TRBJ1-5 - - TRBV15 CATSRGQTNQPQHF TGTGCCACCAGTCGCGGACAGACCAATCAGCCCCAGCATTTT
TRBJ2-4 once - TRBV19 CASTPGDGAAKNIQYF TGTGCCAGTACCCCAGGTGATGGAGCGGCCAAAAACATTCAGTACTTC
TRBJ2-1 - - TRBV28 CASSLLRGGNEQFF TGTGCCAGCAGTTTATTACGGGGTGGCAATGAGCAGTTCTTC
TRBJ2-6 - - TRBV3-1 CASSPFDRANVLTF TGTGCCAGCAGCCCGTTTGACCGGGCCAACGTCCTGACTTTC
TRBJ2-1 - TRBD2 TRBV20-1 CSASRSGRYNEQFF TGCAGTGCTAGTCGGAGCGGGAGATACAATGAGCAGTTCTTC
TRBJ1-5 once - TRBV20-1 CSARGAEGPQPQHF TGCAGTGCTAGAGGAGCGGAGGGACCTCAGCCCCAGCATTTT
TRBJ2-1 - TRBD1 TRBV3-1 CASSFGQVSSYNEQFF TGTGCCAGCAGCTTCGGACAGGTTAGCTCCTACAATGAGCAGTTCTTC
TRBJ2-3 - TRBD2 TRBV4-3 CASSHLAGIAPDTQYF TGCGCCAGCAGCCATCTAGCGGGTATAGCTCCAGATACGCAGTATTTT
TRBJ2-7 - TRBD1 TRBV5-1 CASSLGPGGYYEQYF TGCGCCAGCAGCTTGGGTCCAGGGGGCTACTACGAGCAGTACTTC
TRBJ1-4 - - TRBV5-1 CASSLDPGAEKLFF TGCGCCAGCAGCTTGGATCCCGGGGCCGAAAAACTGTTTTTT
TRBJ2-5 - TRBD2 TRBV20-1 CSARVRGWVETQYF TGCAGTGCTAGAGTGCGGGGGTGGGTAGAGACCCAGTACTTC